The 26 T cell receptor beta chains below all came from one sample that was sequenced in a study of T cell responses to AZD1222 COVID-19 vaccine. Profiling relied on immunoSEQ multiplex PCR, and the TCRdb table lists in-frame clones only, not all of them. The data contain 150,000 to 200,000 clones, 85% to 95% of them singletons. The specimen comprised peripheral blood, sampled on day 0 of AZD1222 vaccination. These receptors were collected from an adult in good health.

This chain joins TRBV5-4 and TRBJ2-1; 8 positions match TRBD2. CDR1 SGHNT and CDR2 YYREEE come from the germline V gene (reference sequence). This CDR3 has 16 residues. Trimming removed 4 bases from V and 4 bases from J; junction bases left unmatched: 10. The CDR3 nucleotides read TGTGCCAGCAGCCCTGGCGGTAGCGGGATTTACAATGAGCAGTTCTTC. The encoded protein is CASSPGGSGIYNEQFF.

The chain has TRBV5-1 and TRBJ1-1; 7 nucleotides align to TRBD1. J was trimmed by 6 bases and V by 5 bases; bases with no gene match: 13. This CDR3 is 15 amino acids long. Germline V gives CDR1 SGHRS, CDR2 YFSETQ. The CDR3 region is CASSPGQIKRAEAFF. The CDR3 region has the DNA TGCGCCAGCAGTCCGGGACAGATAAAGAGGGCTGAAGCTTTCTTT. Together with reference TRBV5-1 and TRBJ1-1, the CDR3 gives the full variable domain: KAGVTQTPRYLIKTRGQQVTLSCSPISGHRSVSWYQQTPGQGLQFLFEYFSETQRNKGNFPGRFSGRQFSNSRSEMNVSTLELGDSALYLCASSPGQIKRAEAFFGQGTRLTVV.

The CDR3, as DNA: TGTGCCAGCAGCTTGCTAGCGGGGACCCCCCCTGAGCAGTTCTTC. Translation gives CASSLLAGTPPEQFF. The rearrangement links TRBV9 to TRBJ2-1; TRBD2 matches 9 bases. The germline V gene has CDR1 SGDLS and CDR2 YYNGEE. The CDR3 totals 15 residues. V lost 4 bases and J lost 9; bases outside the gene matches: 11.

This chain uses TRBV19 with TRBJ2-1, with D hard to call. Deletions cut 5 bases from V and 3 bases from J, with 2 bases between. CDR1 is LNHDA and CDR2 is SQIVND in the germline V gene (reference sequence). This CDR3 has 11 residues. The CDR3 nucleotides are TGTGCCAGTAGTGACTACAATGAGCAGTTCTTC. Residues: CASSDYNEQFF.

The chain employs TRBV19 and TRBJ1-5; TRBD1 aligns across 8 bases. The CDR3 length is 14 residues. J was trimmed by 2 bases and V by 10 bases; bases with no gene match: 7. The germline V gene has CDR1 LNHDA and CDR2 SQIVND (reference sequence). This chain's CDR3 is CATKPGQGNQPQHF. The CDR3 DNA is TGTGCCACTAAACCGGGACAGGGCAATCAGCCCCAGCATTTT.

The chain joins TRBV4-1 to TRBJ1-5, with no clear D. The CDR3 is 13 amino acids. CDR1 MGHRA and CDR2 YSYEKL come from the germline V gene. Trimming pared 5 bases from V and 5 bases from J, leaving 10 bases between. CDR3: CASSFLGYQPQHF. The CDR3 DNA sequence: TGCGCCAGCAGCTTCCTGGGGTATCAGCCCCAGCATTTT.

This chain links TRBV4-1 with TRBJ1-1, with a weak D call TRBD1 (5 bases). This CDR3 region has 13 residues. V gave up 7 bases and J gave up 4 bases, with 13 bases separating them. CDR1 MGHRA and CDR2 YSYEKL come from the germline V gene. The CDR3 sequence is CASTSDISTEAFF. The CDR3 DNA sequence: TGCGCCAGCACCTCGGACATTTCCACTGAAGCTTTCTTT.

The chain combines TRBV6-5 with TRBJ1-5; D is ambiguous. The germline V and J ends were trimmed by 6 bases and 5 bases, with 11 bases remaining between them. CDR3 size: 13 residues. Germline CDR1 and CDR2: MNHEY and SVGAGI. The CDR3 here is CASRMDGDQPQHF. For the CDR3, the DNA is TGTGCCAGCAGAATGGATGGGGATCAGCCCCAGCATTTT.

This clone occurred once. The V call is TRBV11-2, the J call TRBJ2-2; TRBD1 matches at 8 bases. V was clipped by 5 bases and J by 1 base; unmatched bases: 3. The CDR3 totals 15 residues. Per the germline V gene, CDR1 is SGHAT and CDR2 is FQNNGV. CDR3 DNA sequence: TGTGCCAGCAGCCATGGGACAGGGAACACCGGGGAGCTGTTTTTT. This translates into CASSHGTGNTGELFF.

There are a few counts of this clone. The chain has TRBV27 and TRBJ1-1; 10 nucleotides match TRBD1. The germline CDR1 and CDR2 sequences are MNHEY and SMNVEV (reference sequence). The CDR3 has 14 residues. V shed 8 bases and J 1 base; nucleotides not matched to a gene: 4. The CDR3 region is CASGTGEGNTEAFF. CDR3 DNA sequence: TGTGCCAGCGGGACAGGGGAGGGGAACACTGAAGCTTTCTTT.

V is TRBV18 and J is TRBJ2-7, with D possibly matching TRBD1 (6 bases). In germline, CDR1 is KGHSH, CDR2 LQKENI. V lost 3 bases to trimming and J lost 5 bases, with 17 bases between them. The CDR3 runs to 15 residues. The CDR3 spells CASSPVQGLGHEQYV. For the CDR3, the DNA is TGTGCCAGCTCACCTGTACAGGGATTAGGACACGAGCAGTACGTC.

CDR3 residues: CAWSVLLSGARSTEAFF. CDR3 in DNA: TGTGCCTGGAGTGTACTATTGTCAGGGGCCAGGAGCACTGAAGCTTTCTTT. This sequence joins TRBV30 and TRBJ1-1; D possibly corresponds to TRBD1 (6 bases). The CDR3 contains 17 residues. Germline-derived CDR1 and CDR2 are GTSNPN and SVGIG (reference sequence). V was pared by 0 bases and J by 4 bases, with 21 bases between.

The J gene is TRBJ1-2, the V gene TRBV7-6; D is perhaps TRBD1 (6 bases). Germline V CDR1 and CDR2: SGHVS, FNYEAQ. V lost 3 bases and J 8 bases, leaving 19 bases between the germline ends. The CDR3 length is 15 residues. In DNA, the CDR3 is TGTGCCAGCAGCTTTTCAGGGGAACCAGAGGAGGGCTACACCTTC. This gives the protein CASSFSGEPEEGYTF. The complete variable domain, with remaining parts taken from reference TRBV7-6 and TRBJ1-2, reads GAGVSQSPRYKVTKRGQDVALRCDPISGHVSLYWYRQALGQGPEFLTYFNYEAQQDKSGLPNDRFSAERPEGSISTLTIQRTEQRDSAMYRCASSFSGEPEEGYTFGSGTRLTVV.

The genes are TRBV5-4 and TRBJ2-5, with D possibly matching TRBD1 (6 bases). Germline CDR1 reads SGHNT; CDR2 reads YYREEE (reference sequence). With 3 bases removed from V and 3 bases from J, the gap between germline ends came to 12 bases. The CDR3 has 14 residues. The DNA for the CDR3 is TGTGCCAGCAGCTCGGGACAAAGAAAAGAGACCCAGTACTTC. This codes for CASSSGQRKETQYF. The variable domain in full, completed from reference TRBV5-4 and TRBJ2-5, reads ETGVTQSPTHLIKTRGQQVTLRCSSQSGHNTVSWYQQALGQGPQFIFQYYREEENGRGNFPPRFSGLQFPNYSSELNVNALELDDSALYLCASSSGQRKETQYFGPGTRLLVL.

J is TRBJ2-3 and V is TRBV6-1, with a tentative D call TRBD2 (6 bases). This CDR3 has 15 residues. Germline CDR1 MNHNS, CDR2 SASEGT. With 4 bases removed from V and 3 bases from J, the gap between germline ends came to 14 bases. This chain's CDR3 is CASSVTGLRTDTQYF. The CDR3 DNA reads TGTGCCAGCAGTGTAACGGGACTCCGTACAGATACGCAGTATTTT.

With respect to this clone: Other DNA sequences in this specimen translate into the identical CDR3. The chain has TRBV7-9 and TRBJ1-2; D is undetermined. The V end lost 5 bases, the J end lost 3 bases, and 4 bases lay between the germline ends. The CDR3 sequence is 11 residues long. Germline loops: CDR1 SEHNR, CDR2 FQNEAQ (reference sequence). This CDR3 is CASSRDYGYTF. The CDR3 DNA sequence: TGTGCCAGCAGCCGGGACTATGGCTACACCTTC.

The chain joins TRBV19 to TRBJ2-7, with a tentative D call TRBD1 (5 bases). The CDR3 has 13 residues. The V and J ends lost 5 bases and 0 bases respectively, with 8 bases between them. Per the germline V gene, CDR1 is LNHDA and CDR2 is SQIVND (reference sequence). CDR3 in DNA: TGTGCCAGTAGTTTACAGGACTCCTACGAGCAGTACTTC. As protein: CASSLQDSYEQYF.

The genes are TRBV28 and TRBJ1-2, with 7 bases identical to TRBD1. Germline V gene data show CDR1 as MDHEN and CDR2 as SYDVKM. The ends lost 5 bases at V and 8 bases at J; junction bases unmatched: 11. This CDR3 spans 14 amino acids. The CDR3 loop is CASSGTATAGGYTF. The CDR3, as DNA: TGTGCCAGCAGTGGGACAGCAACAGCGGGGGGCTACACCTTC.

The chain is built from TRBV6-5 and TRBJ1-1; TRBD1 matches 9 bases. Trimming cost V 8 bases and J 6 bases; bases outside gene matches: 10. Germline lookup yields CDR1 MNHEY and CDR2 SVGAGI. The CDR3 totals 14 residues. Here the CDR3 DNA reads TGTGCCAGCGCCCTACAGGGGGCTGGTGCTGAAGCTTTCTTT. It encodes CASALQGAGAEAFF.

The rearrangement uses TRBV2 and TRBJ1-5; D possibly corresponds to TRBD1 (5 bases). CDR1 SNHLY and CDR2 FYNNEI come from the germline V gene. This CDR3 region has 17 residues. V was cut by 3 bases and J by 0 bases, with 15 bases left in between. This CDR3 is CASSDSGVGHSNQPQHF. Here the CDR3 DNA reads TGTGCCAGCAGTGATTCGGGGGTTGGTCATAGCAATCAGCCCCAGCATTTT.

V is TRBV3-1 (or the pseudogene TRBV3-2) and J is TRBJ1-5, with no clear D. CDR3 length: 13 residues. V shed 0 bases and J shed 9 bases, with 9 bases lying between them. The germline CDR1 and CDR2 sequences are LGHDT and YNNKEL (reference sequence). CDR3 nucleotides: TGTGCCAGCAGCCAAGAATTGGGTAGGCCCCAGCATTTT. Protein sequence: CASSQELGRPQHF.

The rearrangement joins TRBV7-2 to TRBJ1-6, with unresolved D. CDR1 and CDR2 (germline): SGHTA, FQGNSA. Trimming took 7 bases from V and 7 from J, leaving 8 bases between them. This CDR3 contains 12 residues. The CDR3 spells CASTLGNSPLHF. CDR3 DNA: TGTGCCAGCACCTTGGGGAATTCACCCCTCCACTTT.

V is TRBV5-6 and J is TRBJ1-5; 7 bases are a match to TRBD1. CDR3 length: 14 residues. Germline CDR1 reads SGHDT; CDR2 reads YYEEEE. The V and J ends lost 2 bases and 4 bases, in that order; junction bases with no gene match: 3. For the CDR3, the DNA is TGTGCCAGCAGCTTATTGGGACAGAATCAGCCCCAGCATTTT. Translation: CASSLLGQNQPQHF.

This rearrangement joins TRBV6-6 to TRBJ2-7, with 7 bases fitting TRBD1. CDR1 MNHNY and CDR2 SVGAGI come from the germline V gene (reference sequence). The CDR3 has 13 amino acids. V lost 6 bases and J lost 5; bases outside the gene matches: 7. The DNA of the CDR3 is TGTGCCAGCAGGCCGGGACAGAATCACGAGCAGTACTTC. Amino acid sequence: CASRPGQNHEQYF.

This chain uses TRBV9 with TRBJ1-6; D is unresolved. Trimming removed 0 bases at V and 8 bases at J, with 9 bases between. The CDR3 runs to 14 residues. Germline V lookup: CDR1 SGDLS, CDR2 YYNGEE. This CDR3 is CASSVAGEDSPLHF. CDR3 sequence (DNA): TGTGCCAGCAGCGTAGCTGGGGAAGATTCACCCCTCCACTTT.

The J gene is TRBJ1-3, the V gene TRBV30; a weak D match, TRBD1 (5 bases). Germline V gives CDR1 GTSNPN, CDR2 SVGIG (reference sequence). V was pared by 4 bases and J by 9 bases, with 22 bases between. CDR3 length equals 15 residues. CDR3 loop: CAWTGVETDSFTIYF. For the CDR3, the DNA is TGTGCCTGGACCGGGGTAGAGACTGACAGTTTCACCATATATTTT.